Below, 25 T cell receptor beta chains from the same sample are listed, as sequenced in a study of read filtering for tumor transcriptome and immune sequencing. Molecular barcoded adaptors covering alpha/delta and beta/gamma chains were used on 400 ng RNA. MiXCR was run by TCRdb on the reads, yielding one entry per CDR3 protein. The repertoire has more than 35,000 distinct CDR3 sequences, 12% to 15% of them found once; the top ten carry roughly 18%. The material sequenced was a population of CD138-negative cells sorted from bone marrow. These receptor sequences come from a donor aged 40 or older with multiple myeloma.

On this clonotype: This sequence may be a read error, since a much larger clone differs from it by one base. The CDR3 spells CAGTLGASGGVVGETQYF. CDR3 nucleotide sequence: TGTGCCGGCACCCTCGGGGCTAGCGGGGGGGTCGTAGGAGAGACCCAGTACTTC. This sequence joins TRBV5-4 and TRBJ2-5, with 12 bases lining up with TRBD2. J gave up 4 bases and V 10 bases, and 20 bases lay outside the gene matches. The germline V gene has CDR1 SGHNT and CDR2 YYREEE (reference sequence). The CDR3 is 18 residues long. The full variable domain, with the rest looked up from reference TRBV5-4 and TRBJ2-5, is ETGVTQSPTHLIKTRGQQVTLRCSSQSGHNTVSWYQQALGQGPQFIFQYYREEENGRGNFPPRFSGLQFPNYSSELNVNALELDDSALYLCAGTLGASGGVVGETQYFGPGTRLLVL.

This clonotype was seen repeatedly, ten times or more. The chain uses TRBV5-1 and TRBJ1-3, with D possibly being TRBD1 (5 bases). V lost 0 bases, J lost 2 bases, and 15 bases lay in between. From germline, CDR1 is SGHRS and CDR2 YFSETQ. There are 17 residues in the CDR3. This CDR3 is CASSLAGSLVPGNTIYF. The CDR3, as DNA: TGCGCCAGCAGCTTGGCAGGGAGTCTCGTCCCTGGAAACACCATATATTTT.

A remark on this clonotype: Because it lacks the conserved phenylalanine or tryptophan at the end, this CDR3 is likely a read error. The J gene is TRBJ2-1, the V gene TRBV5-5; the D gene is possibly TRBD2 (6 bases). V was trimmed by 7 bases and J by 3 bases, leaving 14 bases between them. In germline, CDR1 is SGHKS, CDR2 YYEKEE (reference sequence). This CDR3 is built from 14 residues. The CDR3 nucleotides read TGTGCCAGCTTACGGAGGGACGGCTACAATGAGCAGTTCCTC. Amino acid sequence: CASLRRDGYNEQFL.

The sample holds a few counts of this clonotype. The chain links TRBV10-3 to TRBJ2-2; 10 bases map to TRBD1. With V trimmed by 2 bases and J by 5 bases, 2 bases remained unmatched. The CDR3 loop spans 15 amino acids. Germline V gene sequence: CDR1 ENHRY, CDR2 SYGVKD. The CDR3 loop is CAISERTGGTGELFF. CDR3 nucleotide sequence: TGTGCCATCAGTGAGAGGACAGGGGGTACCGGGGAGCTGTTTTTT.

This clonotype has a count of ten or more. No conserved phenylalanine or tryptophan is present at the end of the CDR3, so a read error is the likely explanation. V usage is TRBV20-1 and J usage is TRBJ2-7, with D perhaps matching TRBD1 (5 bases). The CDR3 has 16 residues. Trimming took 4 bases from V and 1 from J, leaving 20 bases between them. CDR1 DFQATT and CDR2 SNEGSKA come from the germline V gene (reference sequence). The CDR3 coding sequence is TGCAGTGCTAAACGGAAAGCAAGACCAGGGTCCTACGAGCAGTACCTC. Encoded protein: CSAKRKARPGSYEQYL.

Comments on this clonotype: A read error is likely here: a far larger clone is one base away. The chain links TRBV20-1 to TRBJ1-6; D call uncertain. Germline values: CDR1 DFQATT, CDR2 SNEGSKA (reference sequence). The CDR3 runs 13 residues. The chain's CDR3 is CSAIQPVPPKASF. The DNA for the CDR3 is TGCAGTGCTATTCAGCCGGTCCCTCCTAAAGCTTCCTTT.

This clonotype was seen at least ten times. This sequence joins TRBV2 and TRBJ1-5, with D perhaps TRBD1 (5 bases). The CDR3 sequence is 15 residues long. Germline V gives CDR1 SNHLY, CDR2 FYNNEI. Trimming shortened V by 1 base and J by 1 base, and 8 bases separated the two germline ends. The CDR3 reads CASSEGRASNQPQHF. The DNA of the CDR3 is TGTGCCAGCAGTGAAGGCAGGGCGAGCAATCAGCCCCAGCATTTT.

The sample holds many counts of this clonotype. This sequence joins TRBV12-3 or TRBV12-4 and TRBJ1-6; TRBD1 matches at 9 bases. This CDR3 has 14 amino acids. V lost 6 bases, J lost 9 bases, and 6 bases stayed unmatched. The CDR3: CASSFGQGPSPLHF. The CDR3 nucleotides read TGTGCCAGCAGCTTCGGACAGGGGCCTTCACCCCTCCACTTT.

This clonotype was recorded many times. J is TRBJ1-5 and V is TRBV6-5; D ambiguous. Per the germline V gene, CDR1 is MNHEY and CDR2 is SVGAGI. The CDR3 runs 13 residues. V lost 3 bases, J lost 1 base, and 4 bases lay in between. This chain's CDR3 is CASSYRSNQPQHF. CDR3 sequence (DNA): TGTGCCAGCAGTTATAGGAGCAATCAGCCCCAGCATTTT.

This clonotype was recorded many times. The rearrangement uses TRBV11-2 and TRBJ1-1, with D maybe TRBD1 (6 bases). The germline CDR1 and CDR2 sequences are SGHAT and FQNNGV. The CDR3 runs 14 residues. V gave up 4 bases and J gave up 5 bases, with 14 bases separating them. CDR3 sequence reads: CASSSTGRRTEAFF. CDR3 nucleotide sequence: TGTGCCAGCAGCTCAACAGGGAGAAGGACTGAAGCTTTCTTT.

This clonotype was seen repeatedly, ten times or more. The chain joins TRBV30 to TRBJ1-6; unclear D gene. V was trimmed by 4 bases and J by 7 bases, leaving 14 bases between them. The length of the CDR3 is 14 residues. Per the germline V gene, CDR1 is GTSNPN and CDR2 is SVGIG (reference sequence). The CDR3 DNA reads TGTGCCTGGAAGGGTCGGGGAAAAAATTCACCCCTCCACTTT. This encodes CAWKGRGKNSPLHF.

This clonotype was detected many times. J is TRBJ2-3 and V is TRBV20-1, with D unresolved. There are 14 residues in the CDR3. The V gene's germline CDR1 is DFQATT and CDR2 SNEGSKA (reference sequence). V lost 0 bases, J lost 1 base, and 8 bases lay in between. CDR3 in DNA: TGCAGTGCTAGAGATGCCGTCGGCACAGATACGCAGTATTTT. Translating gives CSARDAVGTDTQYF.

The CDR3 nucleotides read TGCAGCGGCAGGGGGTTTACCGGGGAGCTGTTTTTT. Translating it yields CSGRGFTGELFF. The rearrangement links TRBV29-1 to TRBJ2-2, with 7 positions matching TRBD1. CDR3 size: 12 residues. In germline, CDR1 is SQVTM, CDR2 ANQGSEA. The J segment lost 5 bases and the V segment lost 7 bases, leaving 4 bases of the junction unmatched.

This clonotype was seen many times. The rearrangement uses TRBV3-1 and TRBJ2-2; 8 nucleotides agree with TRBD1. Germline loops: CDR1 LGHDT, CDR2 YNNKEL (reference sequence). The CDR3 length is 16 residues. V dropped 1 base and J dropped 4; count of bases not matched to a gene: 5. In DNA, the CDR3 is TGTGCCAGCAGCCAAGTGACAGGGGTCGGCACCGGGGAGCTGTTTTTT. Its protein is CASSQVTGVGTGELFF. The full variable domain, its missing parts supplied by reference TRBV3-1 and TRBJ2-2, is DTAVSQTPKYLVTQMGNDKSIKCEQNLGHDTMYWYKQDSKKFLKIMFSYNNKELIINETVPNRFSPKSPDKAHLNLHINSLELGDSAVYFCASSQVTGVGTGELFFGEGSRLTVL.

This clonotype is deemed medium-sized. CDR3 in amino acids: CASSLGRGAYNEQFF. Written as DNA, the CDR3 is TGTGCCAGCAGCTTGGGAAGGGGGGCCTACAATGAGCAGTTCTTC. This chain connects TRBV5-4 to TRBJ2-1, with D perhaps being TRBD1 or TRBD2 (6 bases each). Germline lookup yields CDR1 SGHNT and CDR2 YYREEE (reference sequence). This CDR3 spans 15 amino acids. Between the trimmed V and J ends, which lost 0 bases and 2 bases, there was a span of 9 bases.

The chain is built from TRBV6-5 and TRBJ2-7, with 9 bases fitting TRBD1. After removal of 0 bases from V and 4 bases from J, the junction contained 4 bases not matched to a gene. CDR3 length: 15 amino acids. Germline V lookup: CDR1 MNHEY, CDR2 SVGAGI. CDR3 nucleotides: TGTGCCAGCAGTTACTCCCGGGACAGGGCGTACGAGCAGTACTTC. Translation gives CASSYSRDRAYEQYF.

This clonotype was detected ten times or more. CDR3 protein: CSVEGGGRTDTQYF. The CDR3 nucleotides are TGCAGCGTTGAAGGAGGGGGTCGTACAGATACGCAGTATTTT. The V call is TRBV29-1, the J call TRBJ2-3; perhaps TRBD1 as D (6 bases). In germline, CDR1 is SQVTM, CDR2 ANQGSEA. V was pared by 1 base and J by 3 bases, with 11 bases between. This CDR3 spans 14 amino acids.

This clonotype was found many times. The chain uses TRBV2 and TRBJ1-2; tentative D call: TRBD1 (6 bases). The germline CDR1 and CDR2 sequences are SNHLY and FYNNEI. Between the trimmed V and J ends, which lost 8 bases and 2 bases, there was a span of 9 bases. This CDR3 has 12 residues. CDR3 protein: CASGRGNYGYTF. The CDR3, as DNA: TGTGCCAGCGGCAGGGGAAACTATGGCTACACCTTC.

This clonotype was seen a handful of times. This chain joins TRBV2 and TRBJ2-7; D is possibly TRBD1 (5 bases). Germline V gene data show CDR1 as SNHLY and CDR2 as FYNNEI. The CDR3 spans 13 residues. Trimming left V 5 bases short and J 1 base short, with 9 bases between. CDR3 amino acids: CASSYRQSYEQYF. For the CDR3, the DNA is TGTGCCAGCAGTTACCGACAGTCCTACGAGCAGTACTTC.

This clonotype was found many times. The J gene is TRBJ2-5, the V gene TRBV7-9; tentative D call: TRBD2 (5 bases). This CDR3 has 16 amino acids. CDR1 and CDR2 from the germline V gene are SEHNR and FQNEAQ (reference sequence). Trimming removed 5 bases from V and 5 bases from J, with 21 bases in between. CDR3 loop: CASSRNLTRLGETQYF. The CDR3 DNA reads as TGTGCCAGCAGCCGAAACCTCACTAGGTTAGGCGAGACCCAGTACTTC.

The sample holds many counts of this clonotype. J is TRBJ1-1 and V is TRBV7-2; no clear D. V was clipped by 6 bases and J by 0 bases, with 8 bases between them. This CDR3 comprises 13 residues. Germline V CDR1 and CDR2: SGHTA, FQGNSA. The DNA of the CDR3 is TGTGCCAGCAGTCCTCGGTTGAACACTGAAGCTTTCTTT. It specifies CASSPRLNTEAFF.

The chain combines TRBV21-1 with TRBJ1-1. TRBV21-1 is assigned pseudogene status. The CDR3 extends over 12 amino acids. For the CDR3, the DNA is TGTGCCAGCAGCCCTGCATGCCAACCGGCTTTCTTT. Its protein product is CASSPACQPAFF.

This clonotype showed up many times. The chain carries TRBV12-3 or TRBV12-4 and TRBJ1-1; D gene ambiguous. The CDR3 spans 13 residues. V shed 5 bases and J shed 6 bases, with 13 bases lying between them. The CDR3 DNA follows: TGTGCCAGCAGTCGCCAGGAGACGGCTGAAGCTTTCTTT. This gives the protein CASSRQETAEAFF.

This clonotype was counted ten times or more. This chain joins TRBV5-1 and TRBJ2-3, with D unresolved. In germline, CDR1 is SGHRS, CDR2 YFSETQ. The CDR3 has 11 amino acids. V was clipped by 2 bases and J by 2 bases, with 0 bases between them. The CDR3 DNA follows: TGCGCCAGCAGCTTCACAGATACGCAGTATTTT. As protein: CASSFTDTQYF.

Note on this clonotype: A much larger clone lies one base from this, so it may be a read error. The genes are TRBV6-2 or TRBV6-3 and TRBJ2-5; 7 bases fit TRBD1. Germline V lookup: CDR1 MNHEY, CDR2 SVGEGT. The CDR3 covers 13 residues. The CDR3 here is CASIRTGKETLYF. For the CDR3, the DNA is TGTGCCAGCATCCGGACAGGCAAAGAGACCCTGTACTTC.